The rows below give T cell receptor beta chains drawn from one sample of a study of blood T cell repertoires in COVID-19. Libraries were prepared by immunoSEQ multiplex PCR; TCRdb keeps only in-frame clonotypes and omits some of them. The data contain under 110,000 clones, roughly nine tenths of them singletons. The sample was peripheral blood. All receptors come from a man in his fifties with acute or convalescent COVID-19. The CDR3 runs from the conserved cysteine through the conserved F or W. A D gene is named only where the DNA matches it firmly. Size is omitted from some rows. Given values are once, few, many or a class for expanded clones.

d_call	j_call	clone_size	v_call	cdr3_aa	cdr3_nt
NA	TRBJ1-2	NA	TRBV5-1	CASSLSGDNYGYTF	TGCGCCAGCAGCTTGTCGGGGGACAACTATGGCTACACCTTC
NA	TRBJ2-4	NA	TRBV6-6	CASSPRTLSKAKNIQYF	TGTGCCAGCAGTCCCCGGACTTTGTCCAAAGCCAAAAACATTCAGTACTTC
NA	TRBJ1-6	NA	TRBV5-6	CASSLAGRNSPLHF	TGTGCCAGCAGCTTGGCCGGGAGGAATTCACCCCTCCACTTT
TRBD1	TRBJ2-5	NA	TRBV6-2/TRBV6-3	CASSYSGIPRTGRGETQYF	TGTGCCAGCAGTTACTCAGGTATACCCAGGACAGGTAGAGGGGAGACCCAGTACTTC
NA	TRBJ1-1	NA	TRBV6-2/TRBV6-3	CASSRLQGNTEAFF	TGTGCCAGCAGTCGTTTACAGGGTAACACTGAAGCTTTCTTT
TRBD1	TRBJ1-1	NA	TRBV6-5	CASERDRVTFF	TGTGCCAGCGAGCGGGACAGGGTTACTTTCTTT
NA	TRBJ2-7	NA	TRBV2	CATSLDRRSYEQYF	TGTGCCACCTCGCTGGACAGACGATCCTACGAGCAGTACTTC
NA	TRBJ1-5	NA	TRBV6-5	CASSYSITANQPQHF	TGTGCCAGCAGTTACTCGATAACAGCTAATCAGCCCCAGCATTTT
NA	TRBJ2-1	NA	TRBV5-1	CASSLSTGWGEQFF	TGCGCCAGCAGCTTAAGTACAGGGTGGGGGGAGCAGTTCTTC
NA	TRBJ1-2	NA	TRBV28	CASSPPVVPLGGYTF	TGTGCCAGCAGCCCCCCCGTGGTCCCTCTCGGGGGTTACACCTTC
TRBD2	TRBJ2-1	NA	TRBV24-1	CATSDFSGGGHNEQFF	TGTGCCACCAGTGATTTTAGCGGGGGGGGCCACAATGAGCAGTTCTTC
NA	TRBJ2-6	NA	TRBV2	CASAGYGANVLTF	TGTGCCAGCGCAGGGTATGGGGCCAACGTCCTGACTTTC
NA	TRBJ1-1	NA	TRBV6-5	CASSYGTLGTEAFF	TGTGCCAGCAGTTATGGGACACTAGGGACTGAAGCTTTCTTT
TRBD1	TRBJ1-1	once	TRBV5-6	CASSLEGQGGLNTEAFF	TGTGCCAGCAGCTTGGAGGGACAGGGGGGCTTGAACACTGAAGCTTTCTTT
TRBD1	TRBJ2-3	NA	TRBV10-1	CASSDLRGNTQYF	TGCGCCAGCAGTGACCTCAGGGGGAATACGCAGTATTTT
NA	TRBJ2-2	NA	TRBV24-1	CATSDSRGVGFGELFF	TGTGCCACCAGTGATTCAAGGGGCGTCGGGTTTGGGGAGCTGTTTTTT
NA	TRBJ2-4	NA	TRBV11-2	CASSWSPGLPKNIQYF	TGTGCCAGCAGCTGGAGTCCGGGACTCCCCAAAAACATTCAGTACTTC
NA	TRBJ1-6	NA	TRBV10-1	CASSDRRGSPLHF	TGCGCCAGCAGTGATCGGCGGGGTTCACCCCTCCACTTT
NA	TRBJ1-1	once	TRBV29-1	CSVDKGQGTEAFF	TGCAGCGTTGATAAGGGGCAGGGGACTGAAGCTTTCTTT
TRBD2	TRBJ2-7	few	TRBV4-3	CASSLSGGSYEQYF	TGCGCCAGCAGCCTTAGCGGGGGATCCTACGAGCAGTACTTC
NA	TRBJ2-1	NA	TRBV5-1	CASSLNNEQFF	TGCGCCAGCAGTCTAAACAATGAGCAGTTCTTC
TRBD1	TRBJ2-7	NA	TRBV4-3	CASSPGTGEYYEQYF	TGCGCCAGCAGCCCTGGGACAGGGGAATACTACGAGCAGTACTTC
NA	TRBJ2-7	NA	TRBV12-3/TRBV12-4	CASSPQSYEQYF	TGTGCCAGCAGTCCCCAATCCTACGAGCAGTACTTC
NA	TRBJ1-4	NA	TRBV5-1	CASSSYAEREKLFF	TGCGCCAGCAGCTCATATGCTGAGAGGGAAAAACTGTTTTTT
NA	TRBJ1-4	NA	TRBV9	CASSTGNNEKLFF	TGTGCCAGCAGTACAGGGAATAATGAAAAACTGTTTTTT